This entry describes one T cell receptor beta chain. Its target is not known. This record comes from a study of T cell responses to AZD1222 COVID-19 vaccine. This CDR3 is 12 amino acids long. Trimming shortened V by 1 base and J by 5 bases, and 6 bases separated the two germline ends. Germline loops: CDR1 SGHKS, CDR2 YYEKEE (reference sequence). Overall study findings and caveats: In a largely white British group with more females than males, clonal diversity was possibly underestimated. As reported, nearly half of all spike-specific TCRs target variant regions that are unmutated. Vaccine-associated CD4 TCRs spanned spike, dominant at 160-218 and 743-854. Breadth and depth of Spike-specific TCRs rose after two AZD1222 doses.

Repertoires were generated with immunoSEQ multiplex PCR, while TCRdb's copy carries only in-frame clones and drops some. Found here are about 160,000 clones, 94% of them singletons; the top ten hold roughly 1.2%. This chain joins TRBV5-5 and TRBJ2-5, with D uncertain. The TCR originated in an adult in good health. The specimen was peripheral blood, collected on day 0 of AZD1222 vaccination. The CDR3 DNA follows: TGTGCCAGCAGCTTGCAAGCGGAGACCCAGTACTTC. This gives the protein CASSLQAETQYF.